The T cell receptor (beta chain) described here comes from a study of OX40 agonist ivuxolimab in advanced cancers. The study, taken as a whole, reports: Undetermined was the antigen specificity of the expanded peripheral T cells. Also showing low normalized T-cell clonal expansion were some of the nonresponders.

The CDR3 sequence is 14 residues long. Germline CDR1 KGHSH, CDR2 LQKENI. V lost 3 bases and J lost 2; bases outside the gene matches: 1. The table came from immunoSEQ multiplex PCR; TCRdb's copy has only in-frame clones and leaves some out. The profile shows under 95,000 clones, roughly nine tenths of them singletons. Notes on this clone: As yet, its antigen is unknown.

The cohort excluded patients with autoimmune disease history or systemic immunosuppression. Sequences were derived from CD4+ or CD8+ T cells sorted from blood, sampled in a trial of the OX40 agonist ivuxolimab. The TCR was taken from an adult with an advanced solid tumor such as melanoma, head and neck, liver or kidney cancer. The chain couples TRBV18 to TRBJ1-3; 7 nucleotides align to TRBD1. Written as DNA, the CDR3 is TGTGCCAGCTCACCTGGGACAGCTGGAAACACCATATATTTT. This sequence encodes CASSPGTAGNTIYF.